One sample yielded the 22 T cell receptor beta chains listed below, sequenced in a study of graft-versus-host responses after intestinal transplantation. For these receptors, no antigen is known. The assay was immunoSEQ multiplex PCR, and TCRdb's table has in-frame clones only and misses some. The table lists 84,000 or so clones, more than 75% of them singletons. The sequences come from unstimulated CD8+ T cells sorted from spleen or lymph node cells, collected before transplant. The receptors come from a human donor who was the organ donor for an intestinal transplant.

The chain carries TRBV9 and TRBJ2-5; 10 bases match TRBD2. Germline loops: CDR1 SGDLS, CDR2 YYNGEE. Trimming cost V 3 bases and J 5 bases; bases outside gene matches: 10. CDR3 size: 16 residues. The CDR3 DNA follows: TGTGCCAGCAGCGAGGAGCGGGGGGGCAGCGGGGAGACCCAGTACTTC. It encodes CASSEERGGSGETQYF.

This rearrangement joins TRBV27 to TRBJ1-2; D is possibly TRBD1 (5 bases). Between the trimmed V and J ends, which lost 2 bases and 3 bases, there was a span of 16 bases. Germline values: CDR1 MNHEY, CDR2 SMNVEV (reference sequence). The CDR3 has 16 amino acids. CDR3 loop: CASSLNVQATYYGYTF. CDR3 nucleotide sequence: TGTGCCAGCAGTTTAAACGTACAGGCGACTTACTATGGCTACACCTTC.

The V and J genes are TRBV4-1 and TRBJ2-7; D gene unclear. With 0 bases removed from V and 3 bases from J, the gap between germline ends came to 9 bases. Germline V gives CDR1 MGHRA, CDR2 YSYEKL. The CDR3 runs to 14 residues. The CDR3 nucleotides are TGCGCCAGCAGCCAAGATATTAACGTCTACGAGCAGTACTTC. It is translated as CASSQDINVYEQYF.

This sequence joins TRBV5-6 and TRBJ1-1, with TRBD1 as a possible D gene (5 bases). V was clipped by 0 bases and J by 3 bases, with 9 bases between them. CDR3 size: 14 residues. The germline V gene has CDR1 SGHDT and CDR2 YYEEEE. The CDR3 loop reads CASSLGGIDTEAFF. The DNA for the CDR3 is TGTGCCAGCAGCTTGGGGGGGATCGACACTGAAGCTTTCTTT.

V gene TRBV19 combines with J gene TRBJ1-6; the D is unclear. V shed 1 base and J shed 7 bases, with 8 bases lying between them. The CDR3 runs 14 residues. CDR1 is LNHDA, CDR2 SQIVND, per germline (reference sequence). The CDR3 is CASSIGQVNSPLHF. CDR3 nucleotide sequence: TGTGCCAGTAGTATAGGGCAGGTCAATTCACCCCTCCACTTT.

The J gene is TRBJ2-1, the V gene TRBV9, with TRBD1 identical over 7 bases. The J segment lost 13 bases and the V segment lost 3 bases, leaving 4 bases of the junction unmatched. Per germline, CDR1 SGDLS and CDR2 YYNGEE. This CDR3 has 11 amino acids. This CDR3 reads CASSATGVQFF. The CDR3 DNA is TGTGCCAGCAGCGCAACAGGGGTTCAGTTCTTC.

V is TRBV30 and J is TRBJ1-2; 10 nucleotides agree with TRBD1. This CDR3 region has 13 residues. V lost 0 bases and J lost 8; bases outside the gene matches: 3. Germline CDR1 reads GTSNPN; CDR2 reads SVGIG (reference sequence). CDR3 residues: CAWSVLTGGGYTF. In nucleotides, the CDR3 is TGTGCCTGGAGTGTACTGACAGGGGGCGGCTACACCTTC.

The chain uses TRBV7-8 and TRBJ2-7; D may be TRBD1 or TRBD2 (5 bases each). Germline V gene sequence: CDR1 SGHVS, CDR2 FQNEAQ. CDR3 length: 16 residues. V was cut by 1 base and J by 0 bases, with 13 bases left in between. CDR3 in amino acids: CASSLVGREPSYEQYF. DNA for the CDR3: TGTGCCAGCAGCTTAGTGGGACGAGAACCCTCCTACGAGCAGTACTTC. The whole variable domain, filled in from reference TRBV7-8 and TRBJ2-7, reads GAGVSQSPRYKVAKRGQDVALRCDPISGHVSLFWYQQALGQGPEFLTYFQNEAQLDKSGLPSDRFFAERPEGSVSTLKIQRTQQEDSAVYLCASSLVGREPSYEQYFGPGTRLTVT.

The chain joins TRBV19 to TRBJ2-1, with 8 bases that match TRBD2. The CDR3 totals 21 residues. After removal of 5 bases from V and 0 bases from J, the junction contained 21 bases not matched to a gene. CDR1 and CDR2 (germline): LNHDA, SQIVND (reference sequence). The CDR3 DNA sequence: TGTGCCAGTAGTTTATGGGGAGCGGGGGTCCTGACGTTAAGCTCCTACAATGAGCAGTTCTTC. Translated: CASSLWGAGVLTLSSYNEQFF. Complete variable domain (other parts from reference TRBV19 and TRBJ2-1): DGGITQSPKYLFRKEGQNVTLSCEQNLNHDAMYWYRQDPGQGLRLIYYSQIVNDFQKGDIAEGYSVSREKKESFPLTVTSAQKNPTAFYLCASSLWGAGVLTLSSYNEQFFGPGTRLTVL.

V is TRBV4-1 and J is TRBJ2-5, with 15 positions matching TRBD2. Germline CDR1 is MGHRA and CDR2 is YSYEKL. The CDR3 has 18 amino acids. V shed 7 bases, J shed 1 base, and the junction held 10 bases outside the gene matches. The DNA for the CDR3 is TGCGCCAGCACCCCGGGACTAGCGGGGGGAACCATCCAAGAGACCCAGTACTTC. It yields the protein CASTPGLAGGTIQETQYF.

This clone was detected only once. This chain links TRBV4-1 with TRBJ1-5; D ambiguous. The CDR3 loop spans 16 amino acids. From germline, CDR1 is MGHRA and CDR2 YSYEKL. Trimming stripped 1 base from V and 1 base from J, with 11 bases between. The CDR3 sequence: CASSQVYWFSNQPQHF. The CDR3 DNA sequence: TGCGCCAGCAGCCAAGTGTACTGGTTCAGCAATCAGCCCCAGCATTTT.

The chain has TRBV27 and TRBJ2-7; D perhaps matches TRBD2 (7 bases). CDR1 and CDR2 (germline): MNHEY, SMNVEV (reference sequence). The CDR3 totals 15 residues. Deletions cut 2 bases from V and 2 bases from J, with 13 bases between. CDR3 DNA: TGTGCCAGCAGTTTAACGGGGGGCAGCACCTACGAGCAGTACTTC. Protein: CASSLTGGSTYEQYF.

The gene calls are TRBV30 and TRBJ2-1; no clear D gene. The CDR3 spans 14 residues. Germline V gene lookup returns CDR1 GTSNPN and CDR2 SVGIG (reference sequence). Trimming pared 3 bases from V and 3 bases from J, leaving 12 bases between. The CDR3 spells CAWSPDLIYNEQFF. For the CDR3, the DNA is TGTGCCTGGAGCCCTGACCTCATCTACAATGAGCAGTTCTTC.

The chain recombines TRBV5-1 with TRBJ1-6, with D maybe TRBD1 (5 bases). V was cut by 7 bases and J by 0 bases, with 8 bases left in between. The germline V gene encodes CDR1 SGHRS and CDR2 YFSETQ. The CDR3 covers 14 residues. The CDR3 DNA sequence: TGCGCCAGCGGGGGTGGCTCCTATAATTCACCCCTCCACTTT. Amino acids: CASGGGSYNSPLHF. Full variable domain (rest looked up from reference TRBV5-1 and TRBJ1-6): KAGVTQTPRYLIKTRGQQVTLSCSPISGHRSVSWYQQTPGQGLQFLFEYFSETQRNKGNFPGRFSGRQFSNSRSEMNVSTLELGDSALYLCASGGGSYNSPLHFGNGTRLTVT.

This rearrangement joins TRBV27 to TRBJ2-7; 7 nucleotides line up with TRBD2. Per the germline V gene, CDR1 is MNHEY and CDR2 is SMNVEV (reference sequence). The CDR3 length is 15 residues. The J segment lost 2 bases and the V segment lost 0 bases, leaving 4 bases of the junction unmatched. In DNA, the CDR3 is TGTGCCAGCAGTTTATCGGGGGGGTTGGCCTACGAGCAGTACTTC. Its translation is CASSLSGGLAYEQYF.

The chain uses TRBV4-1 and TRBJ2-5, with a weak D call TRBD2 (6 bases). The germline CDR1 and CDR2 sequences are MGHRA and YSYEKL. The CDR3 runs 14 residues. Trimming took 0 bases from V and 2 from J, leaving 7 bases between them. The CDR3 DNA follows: TGCGCCAGCAGCCAAGAAAGCGGGCAAGAGACCCAGTACTTC. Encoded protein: CASSQESGQETQYF.

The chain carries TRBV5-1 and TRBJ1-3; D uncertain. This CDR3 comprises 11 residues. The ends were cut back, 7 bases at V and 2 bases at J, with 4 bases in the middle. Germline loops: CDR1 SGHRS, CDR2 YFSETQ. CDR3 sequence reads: CASGTGNTIYF. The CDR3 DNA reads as TGCGCCAGCGGGACTGGAAACACCATATATTTT. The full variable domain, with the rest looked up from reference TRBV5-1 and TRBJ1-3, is KAGVTQTPRYLIKTRGQQVTLSCSPISGHRSVSWYQQTPGQGLQFLFEYFSETQRNKGNFPGRFSGRQFSNSRSEMNVSTLELGDSALYLCASGTGNTIYFGEGSWLTVV.

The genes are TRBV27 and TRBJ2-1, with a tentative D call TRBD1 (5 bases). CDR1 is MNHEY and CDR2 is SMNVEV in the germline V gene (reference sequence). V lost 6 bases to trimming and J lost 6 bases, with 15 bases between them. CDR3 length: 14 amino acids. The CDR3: CASSFRTLSNEQFF. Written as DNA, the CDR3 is TGTGCCAGCAGCTTCCGGACACTGAGCAATGAGCAGTTCTTC.

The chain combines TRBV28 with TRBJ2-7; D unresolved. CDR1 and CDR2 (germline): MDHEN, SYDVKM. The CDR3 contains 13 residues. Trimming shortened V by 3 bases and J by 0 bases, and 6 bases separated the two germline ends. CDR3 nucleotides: TGTGCCAGCAGTTTCCCAGGCTCCTACGAGCAGTACTTC. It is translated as CASSFPGSYEQYF.

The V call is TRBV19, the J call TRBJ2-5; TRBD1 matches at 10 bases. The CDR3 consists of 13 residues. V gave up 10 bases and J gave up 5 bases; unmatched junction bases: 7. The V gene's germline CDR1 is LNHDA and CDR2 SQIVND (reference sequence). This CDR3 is CATSGQGWETQYF. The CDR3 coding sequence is TGTGCCACTTCGGGACAGGGGTGGGAGACCCAGTACTTC.

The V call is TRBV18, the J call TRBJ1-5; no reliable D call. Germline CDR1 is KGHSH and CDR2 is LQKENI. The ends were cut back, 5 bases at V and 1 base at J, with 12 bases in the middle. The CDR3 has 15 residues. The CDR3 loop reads CASSIRQGSNQPQHF. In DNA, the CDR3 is TGTGCCAGCTCAATACGCCAAGGAAGCAATCAGCCCCAGCATTTT.

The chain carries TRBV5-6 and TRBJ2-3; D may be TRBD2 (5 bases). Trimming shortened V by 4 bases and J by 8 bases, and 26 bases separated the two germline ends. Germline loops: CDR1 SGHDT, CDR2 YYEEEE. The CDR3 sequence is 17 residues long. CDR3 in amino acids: CASSTIREGKDVGTQYF. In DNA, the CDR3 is TGTGCCAGCAGCACAATTCGAGAGGGAAAGGATGTGGGTACGCAGTATTTT.